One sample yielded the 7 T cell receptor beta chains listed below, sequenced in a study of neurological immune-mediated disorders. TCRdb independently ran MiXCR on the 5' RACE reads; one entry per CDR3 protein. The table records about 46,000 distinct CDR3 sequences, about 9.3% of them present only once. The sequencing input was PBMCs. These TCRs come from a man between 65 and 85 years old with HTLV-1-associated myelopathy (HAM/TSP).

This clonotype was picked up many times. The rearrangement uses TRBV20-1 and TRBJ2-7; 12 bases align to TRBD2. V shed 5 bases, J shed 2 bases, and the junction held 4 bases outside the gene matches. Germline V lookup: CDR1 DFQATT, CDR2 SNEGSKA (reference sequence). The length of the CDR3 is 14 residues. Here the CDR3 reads CSALLAGGPYEQYF. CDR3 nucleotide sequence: TGCAGTGCTTTACTAGCGGGAGGACCCTACGAGCAGTACTTC.

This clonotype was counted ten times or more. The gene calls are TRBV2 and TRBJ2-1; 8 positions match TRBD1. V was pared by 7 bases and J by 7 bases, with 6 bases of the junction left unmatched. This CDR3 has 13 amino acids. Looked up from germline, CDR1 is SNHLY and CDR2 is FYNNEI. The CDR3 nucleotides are TGTGCCAGCAACTTGAACAGGGGGAATGAGCAGTTCTTC. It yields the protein CASNLNRGNEQFF.

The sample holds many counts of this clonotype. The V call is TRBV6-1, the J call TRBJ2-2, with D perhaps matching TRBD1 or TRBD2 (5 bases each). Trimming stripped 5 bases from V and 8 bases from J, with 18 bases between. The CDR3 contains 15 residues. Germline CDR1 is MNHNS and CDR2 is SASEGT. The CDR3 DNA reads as TGTGCCAGCAGTCAATTCCGGGACCCCGAGGGGGAGCTGTTTTTT. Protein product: CASSQFRDPEGELFF.

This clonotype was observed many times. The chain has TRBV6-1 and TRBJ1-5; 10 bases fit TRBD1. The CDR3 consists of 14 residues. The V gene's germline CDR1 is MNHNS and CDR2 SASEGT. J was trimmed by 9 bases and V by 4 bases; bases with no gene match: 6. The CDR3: CASSGGQGTGPQHF. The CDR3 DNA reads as TGTGCCAGCAGTGGGGGACAGGGGACCGGGCCCCAGCATTTT.

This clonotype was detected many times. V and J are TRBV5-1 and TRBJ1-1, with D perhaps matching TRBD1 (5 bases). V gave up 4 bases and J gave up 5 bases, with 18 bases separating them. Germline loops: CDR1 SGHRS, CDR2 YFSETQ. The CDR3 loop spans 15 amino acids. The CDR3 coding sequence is TGCGCCAGCAGCGTCAACTCAGGGAGAGGGACTGAAGCTTTCTTT. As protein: CASSVNSGRGTEAFF.

Here the CDR3 reads CASSLGGDDTGELFF. The CDR3 bases are TGTGCCAGCAGTTTAGGAGGAGATGACACCGGGGAGCTGTTTTTT. The chain is built from TRBV6-6 and TRBJ2-2, with D possibly TRBD2 on 5 matching bases. The germline V gene encodes CDR1 MNHNY and CDR2 SVGAGI (reference sequence). The V end was cut by 4 bases, the J end by 3 bases, with 12 bases between. CDR3 length equals 15 residues.

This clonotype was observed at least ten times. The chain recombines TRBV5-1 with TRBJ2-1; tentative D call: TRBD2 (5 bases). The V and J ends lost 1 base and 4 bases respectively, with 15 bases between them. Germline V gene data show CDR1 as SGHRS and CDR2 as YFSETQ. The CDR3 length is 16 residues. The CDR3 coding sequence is TGCGCCAGCAGCTTGAGGGCTAGCACAAATTACAATGAGCAGTTCTTC. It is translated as CASSLRASTNYNEQFF.